This T cell receptor beta chain originates from a study of cytomegalovirus exposure and HLA in healthy donors. Whole-study context: Among over 300 genotyped donors, around 80% fell in the Caucasian-associated ancestry cluster.

V gave up 5 bases and J gave up 6 bases; unmatched junction bases: 9. This CDR3 is 14 amino acids long. The germline V gene encodes CDR1 MNHNS and CDR2 SASEGT. PCR amplification relied on 60 Vbeta primers (plus 13 Jbeta primers). In the source study's methods: Approximately 80 million unique TCR beta chains, roughly 11 million of them shared, were counted by a later analysis. The protocol was immunoSEQ multiplex PCR, while the TCRdb copy is restricted to in-frame clones and leaves out a portion. Clonal size and the V and J genes are those of that table, whereas D and trimming came from the DNA. The table includes more than 85,000 clones, about an eighth detected once. The donors gave bone marrow, and they were healthy. Likely unrecorded immune exposures existed in these nominally healthy donors.

This sequence originates from a man aged 40-49 years in good health and CMV-seropositive. The gene calls are TRBV6-1 and TRBJ1-2; 7 bases are a match to TRBD1. Sample: PBMCs. The CDR3 DNA is TGTGCCAGCAGTTTCCGGACAGGTGGGAATGGCTACACCTTC. It translates to CASSFRTGGNGYTF.